The 12 T cell receptor beta chains presented below share a single source sample, sequenced in a study of control samples from healthy donors and cancer patients. The assay was immunoSEQ multiplex PCR, and TCRdb's table has in-frame clones only and misses some. The table shows around 120,000 clones, with approximately 87% occurring only once. Sequenced: blood. The receptors stem from a man aged 55 to 70 in good health.

The chain couples TRBV3-1 (or the pseudogene TRBV3-2) to TRBJ2-7; D perhaps matches TRBD2 (5 bases). This CDR3 is 13 amino acids long. Trimming took off 5 bases at V and 7 bases at J, with 15 bases between the two ends. Germline V lookup: CDR1 LGHDT, CDR2 YNNKEL (reference sequence). The CDR3 loop is CASSLRVSGEQYF. DNA of the CDR3: TGTGCCAGCAGCTTGCGGGTCTCGGGAGAGCAGTACTTC.

V gene TRBV6-2 or TRBV6-3 combines with J gene TRBJ2-3; 10 positions agree with TRBD2. Germline lookup yields CDR1 MNHEY and CDR2 SVGEGT. This CDR3 contains 15 residues. Germline trimming cut 5 bases from V and 5 bases from J; bases unmatched to any gene: 7. CDR3 sequence: CASSDPGLARDTQYF. CDR3 nucleotides: TGTGCCAGCAGTGATCCGGGACTAGCGCGAGATACGCAGTATTTT.

The chain has TRBV9 and TRBJ2-3, with TRBD2 matching over 8 bases. This CDR3 is 15 amino acids long. The V gene end was trimmed by 3 bases and the J gene end by 3 bases; junction bases not matched to a gene: 6. Germline values: CDR1 SGDLS, CDR2 YYNGEE. The CDR3 protein is CASSARGAGTDTQYF. The CDR3 coding sequence is TGTGCCAGCAGCGCGCGGGGGGCGGGTACAGATACGCAGTATTTT.

The chain uses TRBV30 and TRBJ2-7, with D tentatively TRBD2 (6 bases). CDR1 is GTSNPN and CDR2 is SVGIG in the germline V gene (reference sequence). V was shortened by 5 bases and J by 6 bases, with 17 bases between the two germline ends. The CDR3 spans 13 residues. The CDR3 region is CAWEERSGGEQYF. The DNA of the CDR3 is TGTGCCTGGGAGGAACGATCCGGGGGCGAGCAGTACTTC. Complete variable domain (other parts from reference TRBV30 and TRBJ2-7): SQTIHQWPATLVQPVGSPLSLECTVEGTSNPNLYWYRQAAGRGLQLLFYSVGIGQISSEVPQNLSASRPQDRQFILSSKKLLLSDSGFYLCAWEERSGGEQYFGPGTRLTVT.

The J gene is TRBJ1-4, the V gene TRBV5-1; TRBD1 might be the D (5 bases). Germline loops: CDR1 SGHRS, CDR2 YFSETQ. The CDR3 spans 15 residues. V gave up 1 base and J gave up 5 bases, with 12 bases separating them. The CDR3, as DNA: TGCGCCAGCAGCTTGTCTCTGCGGGGGAATGAAAAACTGTTTTTT. Protein sequence: CASSLSLRGNEKLFF.

The chain carries TRBV9 and TRBJ2-2; D gene uncertain. The germline CDR1 and CDR2 sequences are SGDLS and YYNGEE. CDR3 size: 15 residues. V was cut by 4 bases and J by 2 bases, with 12 bases left in between. CDR3 amino acids: CASSPRILNTGELFF. Here the CDR3 DNA reads TGTGCCAGCAGCCCTAGGATCCTAAACACCGGGGAGCTGTTTTTT.

The chain couples TRBV27 to TRBJ1-6; possible D gene TRBD1, 5 bases. Deletions cut 6 bases from V and 10 bases from J, with 16 bases between. The V gene's germline CDR1 is MNHEY and CDR2 SMNVEV (reference sequence). The CDR3 totals 14 residues. CDR3 region: CASRYGAYDSPLHF. In DNA, the CDR3 is TGTGCCAGCAGATACGGGGCCTATGACTCACCCCTCCACTTT.

In this sample, this clone turned up once. J is TRBJ2-3 and V is TRBV6-5; 10 bases agree with TRBD2. The J segment lost 2 bases and the V segment lost 5 bases, leaving 4 bases of the junction unmatched. This CDR3 contains 15 residues. Germline CDR1 reads MNHEY; CDR2 reads SVGAGI. The CDR3 DNA sequence: TGTGCCAGCAGTAAAACTAGCGGGACCACAGATACGCAGTATTTT. It translates to CASSKTSGTTDTQYF.

V and J are TRBV24-1 and TRBJ2-5; D unclear. Germline V gene lookup returns CDR1 KGHDR and CDR2 SFDVKD. V was trimmed by 2 bases and J by 0 bases, leaving 18 bases between them. The CDR3 has 18 amino acids. The CDR3 region has the DNA TGTGCCACCAGTGATTCCCAACACTCGATATGGGACCAAGAGACCCAGTACTTC. Translation gives CATSDSQHSIWDQETQYF.

This rearrangement joins TRBV5-1 to TRBJ2-2; 10 bases align to TRBD1. Germline V lookup: CDR1 SGHRS, CDR2 YFSETQ. The ends lost 4 bases at V and 2 bases at J; junction bases unmatched: 14. The CDR3 spans 19 residues. The CDR3: CASSVTPGQGSLNTGELFF. CDR3 nucleotides: TGCGCCAGCAGCGTGACGCCGGGACAGGGGAGCCTCAACACCGGGGAGCTGTTTTTT. Combining the CDR3 with reference TRBV5-1 and TRBJ2-2 gives the whole variable domain KAGVTQTPRYLIKTRGQQVTLSCSPISGHRSVSWYQQTPGQGLQFLFEYFSETQRNKGNFPGRFSGRQFSNSRSEMNVSTLELGDSALYLCASSVTPGQGSLNTGELFFGEGSRLTVL.

The rearrangement joins TRBV14 to TRBJ1-1; perhaps TRBD1 as D (5 bases). V lost 4 bases and J 5 bases, leaving 11 bases between the germline ends. The CDR3 is 13 amino acids. The V gene's germline CDR1 is SGHDN and CDR2 FVKESK. The DNA of the CDR3 is TGTGCCAGCAGCCTAATCAGGGATACTGAAGCTTTCTTT. Amino acids: CASSLIRDTEAFF.

This rearrangement joins TRBV27 to TRBJ1-5; 12 bases match TRBD1. This CDR3 is 14 amino acids long. The germline gives CDR1 MNHEY, CDR2 SMNVEV (reference sequence). J gave up 7 bases and V 6 bases, and 4 bases lay outside the gene matches. CDR3 residues: CASSLGTGGQPQHF. In DNA form, the CDR3 reads TGTGCCAGCAGCCTTGGGACAGGGGGCCAGCCCCAGCATTTT.